A single sample is the source of the 9 T cell receptor beta chains below, sequenced in a study of control samples from healthy donors and cancer patients. The data were produced by immunoSEQ multiplex PCR, yet TCRdb's version contains in-frame clones alone and is incomplete. This sample has about 49,000 clones, with about 86% found just once. Sequencing was performed on PBMCs. The receptors originated from a woman aged 50 to 65 with lung cancer.

The chain combines TRBV28 with TRBJ2-7; 12 bases fit TRBD2. With V trimmed by 2 bases and J by 4 bases, 3 bases remained unmatched. Looked up from germline, CDR1 is MDHEN and CDR2 is SYDVKM. The CDR3 runs to 15 residues. Here the CDR3 reads CASSLLTSGGYEQYF. The CDR3 nucleotides read TGTGCCAGCAGTTTACTAACTAGCGGGGGGTACGAGCAGTACTTC.

Relative to its sample, this clone is medium-sized. This chain links TRBV19 with TRBJ2-2, with unresolved D. This CDR3 spans 11 amino acids. V dropped 10 bases and J dropped 7 bases, with 10 bases sitting between them. Germline V gene sequence: CDR1 LNHDA, CDR2 SQIVND (reference sequence). CDR3 in amino acids: CATRTGGELFF. CDR3 in DNA: TGTGCCACTAGGACGGGCGGGGAGCTGTTTTTT.

The CDR3 nucleotides read TGTGCCAGCAGCTTAGCGGAGGTTCACGGGGAGCTGTTTTTT. Protein sequence: CASSLAEVHGELFF. The chain employs TRBV7-9 and TRBJ2-2; weak D call: TRBD2 (5 bases). The CDR3 loop spans 14 amino acids. The V gene lost 0 bases and the J gene lost 7 bases, with 9 bases spanning the gap. The germline V gene encodes CDR1 SEHNR and CDR2 FQNEAQ (reference sequence).

This clone was observed a handful of times. The chain joins TRBV7-9 to TRBJ1-5, with TRBD1 as a possible D gene (5 bases). The CDR3 length is 13 residues. CDR1 is SEHNR and CDR2 is FQNEAQ in the germline V gene (reference sequence). The V and J ends lost 1 base and 9 bases respectively, with 10 bases between them. The CDR3 DNA reads as TGTGCCAGCAGCTTAGACCAGGGTACGCCCCAGCATTTT. Its translation is CASSLDQGTPQHF.

The chain uses TRBV4-3 and TRBJ1-2, with D hard to call. Trimming left V 0 bases short and J 2 bases short, with 13 bases between. Germline CDR1 and CDR2: LGHNA and YSLEER. The CDR3 runs 16 residues. The CDR3, as DNA: TGCGCCAGCAGCCAAGATATCGGCAGCGAGAACTATGGCTACACCTTC. Its protein is CASSQDIGSENYGYTF.

The gene calls are TRBV11-2 and TRBJ1-3; D gene unclear. CDR3 length: 14 amino acids. Trimming stripped 5 bases from V and 3 bases from J, with 11 bases between. Germline CDR1 reads SGHAT; CDR2 reads FQNNGV. The CDR3, as DNA: TGTGCCAGCAGCCCCCTAGTGAGTGGAAACACCATATATTTT. Its protein is CASSPLVSGNTIYF.

The chain links TRBV6-6 to TRBJ1-1, with D maybe TRBD1 (5 bases). Germline V gene sequence: CDR1 MNHNY, CDR2 SVGAGI (reference sequence). Trimming took 0 bases from V and 11 from J, leaving 16 bases between them. This CDR3 has 14 residues. The CDR3 is CASSYSGGGPGAFF. The DNA for the CDR3 is TGTGCCAGCAGTTACTCGGGGGGAGGCCCAGGGGCTTTCTTT.

This sequence joins TRBV30 and TRBJ2-1, with a weak D call TRBD2 (6 bases). CDR3 length: 14 amino acids. CDR1 and CDR2 from the germline V gene are GTSNPN and SVGIG (reference sequence). V lost 2 bases and J lost 7, with 15 bases in between. Here the CDR3 reads CAWSRGESPNEQFF. The CDR3 DNA reads TGTGCCTGGAGTCGCGGGGAGTCCCCGAATGAGCAGTTCTTC.

The chain recombines TRBV5-1 with TRBJ1-1; 9 bases line up with TRBD1. Germline CDR1 reads SGHRS; CDR2 reads YFSETQ. The CDR3 is 18 amino acids. The trim removed 6 bases at V and 4 bases at J, leaving 19 bases unmatched. This chain's CDR3 is CASNSRSRTGDSSTEAFF. DNA of the CDR3: TGCGCCAGCAATTCTAGAAGCAGGACAGGGGATAGTAGCACTGAAGCTTTCTTT.